These 23 T cell receptor beta chains were all obtained from the same sample, sequenced in a study of blood T cell repertoires in COVID-19. Data came from immunoSEQ multiplex PCR; TCRdb stores just in-frame clones and leaves some out. Of 200,000 to 250,000 clones in the sample, over 70% were seen once. The sample consisted of peripheral blood. These receptors were obtained from a woman aged 70-85 years with acute or convalescent COVID-19.

This clone was recorded only once. This chain links TRBV28 with TRBJ2-4; 11 bases match TRBD2. The CDR3 totals 18 residues. V gave up 1 base and J gave up 0 bases; unmatched junction bases: 5. CDR1 is MDHEN and CDR2 is SYDVKM in the germline V gene. CDR3 DNA sequence: TGTGCCAGCAGTTTATTAGCGGGAGGGGGGCTAGCCAAAAACATTCAGTACTTC. Its protein product is CASSLLAGGGLAKNIQYF.

This clone showed up just once. The J gene is TRBJ1-5, the V gene TRBV19; no clear D gene. This CDR3 comprises 12 residues. Trimming shortened V by 9 bases and J by 8 bases, and 14 bases separated the two germline ends. Per germline, CDR1 LNHDA and CDR2 SQIVND (reference sequence). The CDR3 spells CASSGREEPQHF. The CDR3 region has the DNA TGTGCCAGCTCGGGGAGGGAGGAGCCCCAGCATTTT.

CDR3 protein: CASGDRGNYGYTF. For the CDR3, the DNA is TGCGCCAGCGGGGACAGGGGAAACTATGGCTACACCTTC. V is TRBV10-2 and J is TRBJ1-2, with 10 bases matching TRBD1. Germline CDR1 WSHSY, CDR2 SAAADI. V lost 8 bases and J lost 2; bases outside the gene matches: 2. The CDR3 spans 13 residues.

The V gene is TRBV11-2, the J gene TRBJ2-5; D is uncertain. Germline CDR1 is SGHAT and CDR2 is FQNNGV. The CDR3 consists of 16 residues. Between the trimmed V and J ends, which lost 2 bases and 0 bases, there was a span of 13 bases. CDR3 loop: CASSLYAGMYQETQYF. In nucleotides, the CDR3 is TGTGCCAGCAGCTTATACGCAGGCATGTACCAAGAGACCCAGTACTTC. The entire variable domain, with the rest obtained from reference TRBV11-2 and TRBJ2-5, is as follows: EAGVAQSPRYKIIEKRQSVAFWCNPISGHATLYWYQQILGQGPKLLIQFQNNGVVDDSQLPKDRFSAERLKGVDSTLKIQPAKLEDSAVYLCASSLYAGMYQETQYFGPGTRLLVL.

This chain connects TRBV14 to TRBJ1-1; perhaps TRBD1 as D (5 bases). The CDR3 sequence is 13 residues long. Trimming shortened V by 2 bases and J by 5 bases, and 9 bases separated the two germline ends. Germline V lookup: CDR1 SGHDN, CDR2 FVKESK. The CDR3 DNA sequence: TGTGCCAGCAGCCAACAGGGCTGGACTGAAGCTTTCTTT. Residues: CASSQQGWTEAFF.

There are a few counts of this clone. This chain links TRBV7-3 with TRBJ2-2, with D uncertain. The V end was cut by 5 bases, the J end by 4 bases, with 17 bases between. The CDR3 has 16 residues. Germline lookup yields CDR1 SGHTA and CDR2 FQGTGA. The CDR3 DNA reads as TGTGCCAGCAGCCCCTCTTATATGCGGAGCACCGGGGAGCTGTTTTTT. Amino acids: CASSPSYMRSTGELFF.

A remark on this clone: At one boundary the junction diverges from the germline segment, which might be a read error. V usage is TRBV18 and J usage is TRBJ1-4; possibly TRBD1 for D (6 bases). Germline-derived CDR1 and CDR2 are KGHSH and LQKENI. The CDR3 runs 15 residues. This chain's CDR3 is CASSPGNKVGGQWVF. The DNA for the CDR3 is TGTGCCAGCTCACCAGGGAATAAGGTCGGCGGACAGTGGGTTTTT.

The chain couples TRBV6-6 to TRBJ2-1; D might be TRBD2 (5 bases). Germline V gives CDR1 MNHNY, CDR2 SVGAGI (reference sequence). This CDR3 is 14 amino acids long. V lost 6 bases to trimming and J lost 0 bases, with 9 bases between them. CDR3 nucleotide sequence: TGTGCCAGCAGCCAGCGGTTCTCCTACAATGAGCAGTTCTTC. Its translation: CASSQRFSYNEQFF.

The CDR3 coding sequence is TGTGCCAGCAGTCGAGACACCGGGGAGCTGTTTTTT. Protein sequence: CASSRDTGELFF. V gene TRBV28 combines with J gene TRBJ2-2; D gene unclear. Germline V CDR1 and CDR2: MDHEN, SYDVKM. Trimming pared 5 bases from V and 3 bases from J, leaving 4 bases between. The length of the CDR3 is 12 residues.

This chain uses TRBV7-9 with TRBJ2-7; the match to TRBD2 covers 7 bases. The CDR3 spans 14 residues. Per germline, CDR1 SEHNR and CDR2 FQNEAQ (reference sequence). The V and J ends lost 7 bases and 4 bases, in that order; junction bases with no gene match: 10. The CDR3 spells CASTRLAASYEQYF. CDR3 nucleotide sequence: TGTGCCAGCACCCGACTAGCAGCGTCGTACGAGCAGTACTTC.

The rearrangement uses TRBV29-1 and TRBJ2-1, with D uncertain. The CDR3 has 11 amino acids. CDR1 is SQVTM and CDR2 is ANQGSEA in the germline V gene. The CDR3 DNA follows: TGCACCGTCATCCGGTCCAATGAGCAGTTCTTC. It is translated as CTVIRSNEQFF.

This clone occurred a few times. This rearrangement joins TRBV30 to TRBJ2-7; 12 positions match TRBD2. The length of the CDR3 is 13 residues. Germline V gene sequence: CDR1 GTSNPN, CDR2 SVGIG (reference sequence). V lost 2 bases and J lost 6; bases outside the gene matches: 2. CDR3 residues: CAWSKGLAGEQYF. The CDR3 DNA sequence: TGTGCCTGGAGTAAGGGACTAGCGGGCGAGCAGTACTTC.

The CDR3 loop reads CASSDSWSGRDTQYF. The CDR3 DNA sequence: TGTGCCAGCAGTGACTCGTGGAGCGGGAGAGATACGCAGTATTTT. This rearrangement joins TRBV6-4 to TRBJ2-3, with 8 bases matching TRBD2. The J segment lost 5 bases and the V segment lost 0 bases, leaving 4 bases of the junction unmatched. Germline CDR1 is MRHNA and CDR2 is SNTAGT. This CDR3 region has 15 residues.

The chain joins TRBV5-1 to TRBJ2-1; D uncertain. Germline values: CDR1 SGHRS, CDR2 YFSETQ. This CDR3 has 15 amino acids. V lost 1 base to trimming and J lost 4 bases, with 12 bases between them. The CDR3 loop reads CASSLQFGSYNEQFF. CDR3 sequence (DNA): TGCGCCAGCAGCTTGCAGTTTGGCAGTTACAATGAGCAGTTCTTC.

The chain couples TRBV27 to TRBJ2-2; D ambiguous. V was shortened by 3 bases and J by 8 bases, with 13 bases between the two germline ends. Looked up from germline, CDR1 is MNHEY and CDR2 is SMNVEV (reference sequence). The length of the CDR3 is 14 residues. CDR3 in DNA: TGTGCCAGCAGTTTGACGCCCGGGTTGGGGGAGCTGTTTTTT. Translating it yields CASSLTPGLGELFF.

This rearrangement joins TRBV19 to TRBJ2-1; 9 positions match TRBD2. The CDR3 loop spans 15 amino acids. J lost 9 bases, V lost 3 bases, and 9 bases had no gene match. The germline V gene encodes CDR1 LNHDA and CDR2 SQIVND (reference sequence). CDR3 protein: CASSIGAGGRGEQFF. As DNA, the CDR3 is TGTGCCAGTAGTATCGGAGCGGGCGGGAGGGGTGAGCAGTTCTTC.

CDR3 bases: TGTGCCAGCAGCCGAGCCCCGGGACTAGCGGGAAAAGAGACCCAGTACTTC. As protein: CASSRAPGLAGKETQYF. The V gene is TRBV27, the J gene TRBJ2-5; 13 nucleotides line up with TRBD2. The CDR3 contains 17 residues. The V gene's germline CDR1 is MNHEY and CDR2 SMNVEV (reference sequence). The J segment lost 3 bases and the V segment lost 6 bases, leaving 10 bases of the junction unmatched.

The gene calls are TRBV20-1 and TRBJ2-7; D gene unclear. V gave up 6 bases and J gave up 6 bases, with 6 bases separating them. This CDR3 has 9 residues. Germline CDR1 is DFQATT and CDR2 is SNEGSKA (reference sequence). Here the CDR3 DNA reads TGCAGTGCCGGGTCCGAGCAGTACTTC. Protein product: CSAGSEQYF.

V gene TRBV7-8 combines with J gene TRBJ1-2; TRBD1 agrees at 7 bases. This CDR3 spans 16 amino acids. Germline trimming cut 5 bases from V and 2 bases from J; bases unmatched to any gene: 11. Germline CDR1 reads SGHVS; CDR2 reads FQNEAQ. CDR3 DNA sequence: TGTGCCAGCAGCGTTCTCGTCGAGGGGGCGAACTATGGCTACACCTTC. This gives the protein CASSVLVEGANYGYTF.

The genes are TRBV3-1 (or the pseudogene TRBV3-2) and TRBJ1-5; no definite D call. The CDR3 runs to 13 residues. Between the trimmed V and J ends, which lost 4 bases and 2 bases, there was a span of 6 bases. The germline V gene has CDR1 LGHDT and CDR2 YNNKEL (reference sequence). The CDR3 DNA reads TGTGCCAGCAGCCGGGCCGGCAATCAGCCCCAGCATTTT. Its protein product is CASSRAGNQPQHF.

J is TRBJ1-4 and V is TRBV6-6; TRBD1 might be the D (5 bases). Trimming pared 3 bases from V and 8 bases from J, leaving 19 bases between. This CDR3 is built from 16 residues. Germline loops: CDR1 MNHNY, CDR2 SVGAGI (reference sequence). The CDR3 nucleotides read TGTGCCAGCAGTTATGGAAATGGACCCGGGGGAGAAAAACTGTTTTTT. The encoded protein is CASSYGNGPGGEKLFF.

The V call is TRBV5-1, the J call TRBJ1-2; 10 bases are shared with TRBD1. CDR3 length equals 14 residues. CDR1 is SGHRS and CDR2 is YFSETQ in the germline V gene. V gave up 3 bases and J gave up 6 bases; unmatched junction bases: 5. DNA for the CDR3: TGCGCCAGCAGCTCATCCGGGACAGGGGATGGCTACACCTTC. Encoded protein: CASSSSGTGDGYTF. Drawing the rest from reference TRBV5-1 and TRBJ1-2, the complete variable domain is KAGVTQTPRYLIKTRGQQVTLSCSPISGHRSVSWYQQTPGQGLQFLFEYFSETQRNKGNFPGRFSGRQFSNSRSEMNVSTLELGDSALYLCASSSSGTGDGYTFGSGTRLTVV.

The chain uses TRBV19 and TRBJ2-5; D unresolved. The CDR3 is 17 residues long. Germline CDR1 LNHDA, CDR2 SQIVND (reference sequence). Trimming pared 0 bases from V and 4 bases from J, leaving 18 bases between. CDR3 amino acids: CASSIDSANVYGETQYF. As DNA, the CDR3 is TGTGCCAGTAGTATAGACTCAGCGAATGTTTACGGAGAGACCCAGTACTTC.